This TCR beta chain was captured by sequencing in a study of cytomegalovirus exposure and HLA in healthy donors. Overall study: When 398 donors were genotyped, roughly four fifths of them were found to fall in the Caucasian-associated ancestry cluster.

Germline V CDR1 and CDR2: SGHAT, FQDESV (reference sequence). The CDR3 loop spans 12 amino acids. V was pared by 2 bases and J by 4 bases, with 4 bases between. To note about this clone: Antigen specificity is unknown.

General study points: In a later analysis, across HLA loci, associated TCR counts were highest for DRB1, lowest for HLA-C.

Both 60 Vbeta primers and 13 Jbeta primers went into the PCR. Method: immunoSEQ multiplex PCR; TCRdb's copy keeps in-frame clones and lacks some. The sample carries 50,000 to 75,000 clones, just under 75% recorded once. Sequencing was done on a sample of PBMCs. The chain uses TRBV11-1 and TRBJ2-3; D is unclear. This TCR was sampled from a man aged 25 to 40 in good health and CMV-seropositive. The CDR3 region has the DNA TGTGCCAGCAGCTTAAAGCCAGATACGCAGTATTTT. Amino acid sequence: CASSLKPDTQYF. The full variable domain, completed using reference TRBV11-1 and TRBJ2-3, is EAEVAQSPRYKITEKSQAVAFWCDPISGHATLYWYRQILGQGPELLVQFQDESVVDDSQLPKDRFSAERLKGVDSTLKIQPAELGDSAMYLCASSLKPDTQYFGPGTRLTVL.